These 21 T cell receptor beta chains were all obtained from the same sample, sequenced in a study of blood T cell repertoires in COVID-19. Some clones are missing from TCRdb's copy, which holds only in-frame ones; the method was immunoSEQ multiplex PCR. The sample holds 50,000 to 65,000 clones, roughly 92% seen once. The sample consisted of peripheral blood. The receptors shown here come from a human donor in a cohort sampled during active COVID-19.

This chain links TRBV4-2 with TRBJ2-3, with 10 bases aligning to TRBD2. This CDR3 comprises 16 residues. CDR1 LGHNA and CDR2 YNFKEQ come from the germline V gene. The trim removed 4 bases at V and 1 base at J, leaving 5 bases unmatched. The CDR3 DNA is TGTGCCAGCAGCCTGGGCAGCGGGAGGGGCACAGATACGCAGTATTTT. Its protein product is CASSLGSGRGTDTQYF.

The gene calls are TRBV5-6 and TRBJ2-1; weak D call: TRBD2 (6 bases). Trimming took off 4 bases at V and 8 bases at J, with 19 bases between the two ends. CDR1 and CDR2 (germline): SGHDT, YYEEEE. This CDR3 is built from 15 residues. The CDR3 is CASSPGDGLAYEQFF. The CDR3 DNA reads as TGTGCCAGCAGCCCGGGGGACGGGCTAGCATATGAGCAGTTCTTC.

This clone was observed once. The chain joins TRBV6-2 or TRBV6-3 to TRBJ2-2; 8 nucleotides agree with TRBD1. The V and J ends lost 2 bases and 6 bases, in that order; junction bases with no gene match: 5. CDR1 and CDR2 from the germline V gene are MNHEY and SVGEGT. The CDR3 runs 15 residues. CDR3: CASSYRQGNAGELFF. The CDR3 DNA is TGTGCCAGCAGTTACAGACAGGGGAATGCCGGGGAGCTGTTTTTT.

The chain joins TRBV12-3 or TRBV12-4 to TRBJ1-2, with D possibly being TRBD1 (6 bases). The V and J ends lost 4 bases and 8 bases respectively, with 14 bases between them. The CDR3 loop spans 13 amino acids. Here the CDR3 DNA reads TGTGCCAGCAGTTGGGGGTACAGGGACGGCTACACCTTC. Its translation: CASSWGYRDGYTF.

The chain couples TRBV11-2 to TRBJ2-7; 7 bases fit TRBD1. CDR3 size: 13 residues. Germline values: CDR1 SGHAT, CDR2 FQNNGV. The V gene end was trimmed by 6 bases and the J gene end by 2 bases; junction bases not matched to a gene: 4. The chain's CDR3 is CASRGQTTYEQYF. The CDR3 nucleotides read TGTGCCAGCAGGGGACAGACAACCTACGAGCAGTACTTC.

This clone was counted between two and nine times. The chain employs TRBV6-5 and TRBJ1-1; 7 bases align to TRBD1. Germline CDR1 and CDR2: MNHEY and SVGAGI. Trimming cost V 6 bases and J 11 bases; bases outside gene matches: 15. CDR3 length equals 14 residues. CDR3 nucleotide sequence: TGTGCCAGCAGCTCCCCCGATAGGACAGGCTCGGCTTTCTTT. Translating it yields CASSSPDRTGSAFF.

This rearrangement joins TRBV12-3 or TRBV12-4 to TRBJ2-1; TRBD2 is a possible D gene (6 bases). Trimming left V 4 bases short and J 6 bases short, with 10 bases between. The CDR3 has 13 residues. The CDR3 coding sequence is TGTGCCAGCAGTTGGGGACTTGCCAATGAGCAGTTCTTC. It is translated as CASSWGLANEQFF.

The V gene is TRBV28, the J gene TRBJ2-5, with 11 bases fitting TRBD1. The CDR3 sequence is 14 residues long. The junction had 5 bases not matched to a gene; V was cut back by 6 bases and J by 5 bases. Germline assignment: CDR1 MDHEN and CDR2 SYDVKM. CDR3 DNA: TGTGCCAGCAGGGGGACAGGGGGAGATGAGACCCAGTACTTC. Its protein is CASRGTGGDETQYF. Combining the CDR3 with reference TRBV28 and TRBJ2-5 gives the whole variable domain DVKVTQSSRYLVKRTGEKVFLECVQDMDHENMFWYRQDPGLGLRLIYFSYDVKMKEKGDIPEGYSVSREKKERFSLILESASTNQTSMYLCASRGTGGDETQYFGPGTRLLVL.

The chain has TRBV6-5 and TRBJ2-2; TRBD2 might be the D (5 bases). This CDR3 has 15 amino acids. Trimming cost V 0 bases and J 4 bases, with 9 bases left between them. CDR1 is MNHEY and CDR2 is SVGAGI in the germline V gene. The CDR3 loop reads CASSYSGLTTGELFF. The CDR3 nucleotides are TGTGCCAGCAGTTACTCAGGACTTACCACCGGGGAGCTGTTTTTT.

The chain employs TRBV12-3 or TRBV12-4 and TRBJ2-7; possibly TRBD2 for D (6 bases). V shed 3 bases and J shed 2 bases, with 8 bases lying between them. The CDR3 is 13 residues long. CDR3 nucleotides: TGTGCCAGCAGTTTTGGCGGGACCTACGAGCAGTACTTC. It is translated as CASSFGGTYEQYF.

The CDR3 loop is CASSTSGTSYNEQFF. In DNA form, the CDR3 reads TGTGCCAGCAGTACTAGCGGGACTTCCTACAATGAGCAGTTCTTC. J is TRBJ2-1 and V is TRBV6-5; 10 bases align to TRBD2. V gave up 5 bases and J gave up 1 base; unmatched junction bases: 2. Germline V gives CDR1 MNHEY, CDR2 SVGAGI. This CDR3 spans 15 amino acids.

V is TRBV2 and J is TRBJ1-2; D not resolved. Trimming took off 8 bases at V and 2 bases at J, with 12 bases between the two ends. Germline CDR1 and CDR2: SNHLY and FYNNEI. This CDR3 has 13 residues. Written as DNA, the CDR3 is TGTGCCAGCGGCCTCAGGATAAACTATGGCTACACCTTC. Its protein is CASGLRINYGYTF.

This clone showed up just once. The chain links TRBV14 to TRBJ2-7; 7 bases fit TRBD1. The CDR3 is 12 amino acids. J was trimmed by 3 bases and V by 8 bases; bases with no gene match: 4. Germline CDR1 and CDR2: SGHDN and FVKESK. This CDR3 is CASGQVNYEQYF. DNA for the CDR3: TGTGCCAGCGGACAGGTTAACTACGAGCAGTACTTC.

V and J are TRBV12-5 and TRBJ2-1; D gene ambiguous. Germline CDR1 and CDR2: LGHNT and FRNRAP. The CDR3 extends over 13 amino acids. V was shortened by 9 bases and J by 2 bases, with 11 bases between the two germline ends. This CDR3 is CASRNFPYNEQFF. CDR3 sequence (DNA): TGTGCTAGCAGGAACTTTCCCTACAATGAGCAGTTCTTC.

The chain links TRBV5-4 to TRBJ2-1, with 8 bases aligning to TRBD2. V lost 0 bases, J lost 8 bases, and 7 bases stayed unmatched. The germline gives CDR1 SGHNT, CDR2 YYREEE (reference sequence). The CDR3 is made up of 15 amino acids. The DNA of the CDR3 is TGTGCCAGCAGCTTGGTTAGCGGGAACCTATATGAGCAGTTCTTC. Protein sequence: CASSLVSGNLYEQFF.

This clone was recorded only once. V usage is TRBV20-1 and J usage is TRBJ1-1; unclear D gene. Trimming took off 4 bases at V and 5 bases at J, with 8 bases between the two ends. This CDR3 has 11 amino acids. Germline V gene data show CDR1 as DFQATT and CDR2 as SNEGSKA (reference sequence). CDR3: CSAKLRTEAFF. CDR3 nucleotide sequence: TGCAGTGCTAAATTGAGGACTGAAGCTTTCTTT.

The V gene is TRBV6-5, the J gene TRBJ2-7, with 8 bases that match TRBD2. The V gene end was trimmed by 6 bases and the J gene end by 2 bases; junction bases not matched to a gene: 0. This CDR3 is 12 amino acids long. Germline CDR1 MNHEY, CDR2 SVGAGI. DNA for the CDR3: TGTGCCAGCAGGGGACTAGCCTACGAGCAGTACTTC. The encoded protein is CASRGLAYEQYF.

The chain links TRBV24-1 to TRBJ2-1, with 10 bases aligning to TRBD2. CDR3 length: 16 residues. Germline V CDR1 and CDR2: KGHDR, SFDVKD. The ends lost 4 bases at V and 6 bases at J; junction bases unmatched: 8. Here the CDR3 DNA reads TGTGCCACCAGTGACCATACTAGCGGGGAATTCAATGAGCAGTTCTTC. This sequence encodes CATSDHTSGEFNEQFF.

The chain uses TRBV5-1 and TRBJ1-5; weak D call: TRBD1 (5 bases). The CDR3 runs to 13 residues. Per germline, CDR1 SGHRS and CDR2 YFSETQ. The V gene lost 3 bases and the J gene lost 5 bases, with 9 bases spanning the gap. The CDR3 sequence: CASSYGTDQPQHF. As DNA, the CDR3 is TGCGCCAGCAGCTATGGGACTGATCAGCCCCAGCATTTT.

The V gene is TRBV7-9, the J gene TRBJ2-7; no reliable D call. CDR3 length: 14 amino acids. Germline CDR1 is SEHNR and CDR2 is FQNEAQ (reference sequence). V shed 4 bases and J shed 5 bases, with 15 bases lying between them. CDR3 protein: CASSYPISSDEQYF. The CDR3 nucleotides read TGTGCCAGCAGCTACCCGATCTCTAGTGACGAGCAGTACTTC.

The genes are TRBV23-1 and TRBJ1-1, with D possibly TRBD1 on 6 matching bases. TRBV23-1 belongs to the ORF category, with a function that is uncertain. This CDR3 region has 13 residues. V was trimmed by 1 base and J by 11 bases, leaving 14 bases between them. The CDR3 is CASSQFQGYEAFF. The CDR3 coding sequence is TGCGCCAGCAGTCAATTTCAGGGGTATGAGGCTTTCTTT.